Below, 32 T cell receptor beta chains from the same sample are listed, as sequenced in a study of blood T cells in healthy people across ages. The authors ran a second PCR of 7 to 11 cycles using a sample-barcoded 5' primer and a J-beta primer mix. TCRdb processed the 5' RACE reads anew with MiXCR; each CDR3 protein has one entry. The sample consists of over 600,000 distinct CDR3 sequences, around 45% of them appearing once. The sample comprised blood. These receptors were collected from a man aged 80 or over in good health.

V gene TRBV7-2 combines with J gene TRBJ2-1; D remains unclear. CDR1 is SGHTA and CDR2 is FQGNSA in the germline V gene. The CDR3 extends over 13 amino acids. V lost 6 bases, J lost 7 bases, and 13 bases lay in between. CDR3 in DNA: TGTGCCAGCAGATTCCAGATAGGTAATGAGCAGTTCTTC. Amino acid sequence: CASRFQIGNEQFF.

In the case of this clonotype: Its ends do not fully match the called genes, so a read error is possible. This rearrangement joins TRBV5-1 to TRBJ1-1; D ambiguous. The CDR3 extends over 14 amino acids. Germline V gene lookup returns CDR1 SGHRS and CDR2 YFSETQ. This CDR3 reads CASSPGRLNTEAFF. The CDR3 nucleotides read TGTGCCAGCAGTCCCGGCCGACTTAACACTGAAGCTTTCTTT.

The count of this clonotype is one. The chain uses TRBV29-1 and TRBJ1-1; D gene unclear. The CDR3 totals 12 residues. Germline V gives CDR1 SQVTM, CDR2 ANQGSEA. CDR3 DNA: TGCAGTTCTTCCTCAGGGAACACTGAAGCTTTCTTT. It encodes CSSSSGNTEAFF.

The chain recombines TRBV6-6 with TRBJ2-7; no clear D. The DNA matches TRBJ2-5 better at its end, which makes the J call doubtful. This CDR3 has 13 amino acids. Germline assignment: CDR1 MNHNY and CDR2 SVGAGI (reference sequence). The CDR3 DNA is TGTGCCAGCAGTACCCTAGATGTGGAGACCCAGTACTTC. It specifies CASSTLDVETQYF.

CDR3 loop: CASSESTSGKPKEQYF. DNA of the CDR3: TGCGCCAGCAGTGAGTCGACTAGTGGGAAGCCGAAAGAGCAGTACTTC. The V and J genes are TRBV10-1 and TRBJ2-7; a possible D gene is TRBD2 (6 bases). CDR3 length equals 16 residues. V dropped 0 bases and J dropped 7 bases, with 19 bases sitting between them. Germline CDR1 and CDR2: WNHNN and SYGVQD (reference sequence).

This chain links TRBV12-3 or TRBV12-4 with TRBJ2-2; 9 bases fit TRBD2. The J segment lost 4 bases and the V segment lost 6 bases, leaving 3 bases of the junction unmatched. The CDR3 length is 14 residues. CDR3 protein: CASRREGGTGELFF. CDR3 sequence (DNA): TGTGCCAGCAGGCGGGAGGGAGGCACCGGGGAGCTGTTTTTT.

A few counts support this clonotype. V and J are TRBV20-1 and TRBJ2-7, with TRBD2 matching over 11 bases. V was pared by 0 bases and J by 5 bases, with 6 bases of the junction left unmatched. Germline V CDR1 and CDR2: DFQATT, SNEGSKA (reference sequence). CDR3 length: 15 residues. As DNA, the CDR3 is TGCAGTGCTAGAGATACGAGACTAGCGGGAAACGAGCAGTACTTC. This codes for CSARDTRLAGNEQYF.

This clonotype has ten or more counts. V and J are TRBV21-1 and TRBJ2-1; the table calls TRBD1, which could not be checked here. TRBV21-1 represents a pseudogene. The CDR3 consists of 18 residues. The CDR3 loop reads CASSEGLDRDRGNNEQFF. The CDR3 DNA follows: TGTGCCAGCAGCGAAGGTCTGGATCGGGACAGGGGGAACAATGAGCAGTTCTTC.

The chain combines TRBV12-3 or TRBV12-4 with TRBJ2-7; maybe TRBD2 (7 bases). The CDR3 consists of 15 residues. The V end was cut by 2 bases, the J end by 3 bases, with 14 bases between. The CDR3 loop reads CASSLRGATYYEQYF. The CDR3 DNA reads as TGTGCCAGCAGTTTACGGGGGGCAACTTACTACGAGCAGTACTTC.

The genes are TRBV7-2 and TRBJ2-5; D tentatively reads TRBD1 or TRBD2 (5 bases each). The CDR3 length is 15 residues. Between the trimmed V and J ends, which lost 5 bases and 5 bases, there was a span of 18 bases. Germline V CDR1 and CDR2: SGHTA, FQGNSA. The CDR3: CASSQRDVLAETQYF. CDR3 bases: TGTGCCAGCAGCCAACGGGACGTTTTGGCGGAGACCCAGTACTTC.

The gene calls are TRBV20-1 and TRBJ2-3; D tentatively fits TRBD1 or TRBD2 (5 bases each). V gave up 4 bases and J gave up 1 base, with 12 bases separating them. The CDR3 extends over 14 amino acids. Per the germline V gene, CDR1 is DFQATT and CDR2 is SNEGSKA (reference sequence). CDR3 DNA sequence: TGCAGTGCTATCGAGGTGGGGGGCACAGATACGCAGTATTTT. This sequence encodes CSAIEVGGTDTQYF.

The V call is TRBV5-1, the J call TRBJ2-1; D is possibly TRBD2 (5 bases). V was shortened by 3 bases and J by 10 bases, with 14 bases between the two germline ends. Germline values: CDR1 SGHRS, CDR2 YFSETQ. The CDR3 is made up of 13 amino acids. In DNA form, the CDR3 reads TGCGCCAGCAGCTGGGAAGGCGGGTTGGAGCAGTTCTTC. Its protein is CASSWEGGLEQFF.

In this sample, this clonotype turned up a few times. The CDR3 coding sequence is TGTGCCAACAGCGTAAAGACACACAATGAGCAGTTCTTC. Translation: CANSVKTHNEQFF. The J gene is TRBJ2-1, the V gene TRBV12-3 or TRBV12-4; D uncertain. Between the trimmed V and J ends, which lost 10 bases and 5 bases, there was a span of 15 bases. The CDR3 runs to 13 residues.

This chain uses TRBV29-1 with TRBJ1-2; D ambiguous. The germline gives CDR1 SQVTM, CDR2 ANQGSEA. This CDR3 region has 13 residues. Trimming stripped 6 bases from V and 0 bases from J, with 11 bases between. The CDR3 here is CSVMTESNYGYTF. The CDR3 DNA follows: TGCAGCGTGATGACGGAATCTAACTATGGCTACACCTTC.

In its sample, this clonotype was seen a few times. The chain couples TRBV5-1 to TRBJ2-1; maybe TRBD2 (6 bases). V lost 7 bases and J lost 2, with 10 bases in between. There are 13 residues in the CDR3. CDR1 SGHRS and CDR2 YFSETQ come from the germline V gene. CDR3 region: CASSGEAYNEQFF. The DNA for the CDR3 is TGCGCCAGCTCGGGGGAAGCCTACAATGAGCAGTTCTTC. The variable domain in full, completed from reference TRBV5-1 and TRBJ2-1, reads KAGVTQTPRYLIKTRGQQVTLSCSPISGHRSVSWYQQTPGQGLQFLFEYFSETQRNKGNFPGRFSGRQFSNSRSEMNVSTLELGDSALYLCASSGEAYNEQFFGPGTRLTVL.

The J gene is TRBJ1-1, the V gene TRBV20-1, with D hard to call. V shed 3 bases and J shed 2 bases, with 7 bases lying between them. From germline, CDR1 is DFQATT and CDR2 SNEGSKA (reference sequence). The CDR3 runs 12 residues. CDR3 coding DNA: TGCAGTGCTAGCCGGAGAAACACTGAAGCTTTCTTT. It yields the protein CSASRRNTEAFF.

The rearrangement links TRBV20-1 to TRBJ2-7; D is unresolved. Germline loops: CDR1 DFQATT, CDR2 SNEGSKA (reference sequence). Trimming removed 1 base from V and 2 bases from J, with 3 bases in between. CDR3 size: 11 residues. CDR3 nucleotide sequence: TGCAGTGCTAGAGCGGCCTACGAGCAGTACTTC. Its translation: CSARAAYEQYF.

Points on this clonotype: It may be a read error: a sequence one base away is much more abundant. This chain uses TRBV20-1 with TRBJ1-1; no reliable D call. The length of the CDR3 is 13 residues. The germline V gene has CDR1 DFQATT and CDR2 SNEGSKA (reference sequence). CDR3 sequence (DNA): TGCAGTACTAGACTCCCAGGTGGCACTGAAGCTTTCTTT. Translated: CSTRLPGGTEAFF.

The chain uses TRBV6-5 and TRBJ1-2; D might be TRBD1 (5 bases). Per germline, CDR1 MNHEY and CDR2 SVGAGI. The V and J ends lost 6 bases and 8 bases respectively, with 13 bases between them. CDR3 length equals 12 residues. This CDR3 reads CASRGTQRGYTF. DNA for the CDR3: TGTGCCAGCAGGGGGACTCAACGCGGCTACACCTTC.

The gene calls are TRBV27 and TRBJ1-5, with D uncertain. V gave up 2 bases and J gave up 5 bases, with 16 bases separating them. The germline gives CDR1 MNHEY, CDR2 SMNVEV (reference sequence). The CDR3 runs 16 residues. CDR3 DNA: TGTGCCAGCAGTTTACGGTGGGTGAGGTTAGATCAGCCCCAGCATTTT. Residues: CASSLRWVRLDQPQHF.

This clonotype was seen a few times. The chain uses TRBV29-1 and TRBJ2-7; 15 nucleotides agree with TRBD2. V shed 6 bases, J shed 5 bases, and the junction held 8 bases outside the gene matches. This CDR3 is built from 15 residues. Germline values: CDR1 SQVTM, CDR2 ANQGSEA. CDR3 sequence reads: CSVTGTSGRSHEQYF. CDR3 nucleotide sequence: TGCAGCGTGACCGGGACTAGCGGGAGGAGCCACGAGCAGTACTTC.

This chain connects TRBV3-1 to TRBJ1-2; a weak D match, TRBD1 (6 bases). Germline-derived CDR1 and CDR2 are LGHDT and YNNKEL (reference sequence). The V end lost 1 base, the J end lost 4 bases, and 7 bases lay between the germline ends. The CDR3 covers 13 residues. CDR3 DNA sequence: TGTGCCAGCAGCCAAGGGGACACCTATGGCTACACCTTC. Its translation: CASSQGDTYGYTF.

The V call is TRBV15, the J call TRBJ2-7; D remains unclear. This CDR3 is built from 16 residues. Germline V gene data show CDR1 as LNHNV and CDR2 as YYDKDF (reference sequence). V lost 5 bases, J lost 2 bases, and 19 bases lay in between. This CDR3 is CATSSSRYSTPYEQYF. CDR3 sequence (DNA): TGTGCCACCAGCTCTTCCCGTTACTCGACCCCCTACGAGCAGTACTTC.

CDR3: CASSQEYGQTSSYNSPLHF. In nucleotides, the CDR3 is TGCGCCAGCAGCCAAGAGTACGGGCAGACGAGCTCCTATAATTCACCCCTCCACTTT. The V and J genes are TRBV4-3 and TRBJ1-6; D remains unclear. V shed 0 bases and J shed 0 bases, with 15 bases lying between them. This CDR3 is 19 amino acids long. Germline V CDR1 and CDR2: LGHNA, YSLEER.

This sequence joins TRBV27 and TRBJ2-7; TRBD2 agrees at 16 bases. The junction had 10 bases not matched to a gene; V was cut back by 4 bases and J by 7 bases. CDR1 is MNHEY and CDR2 is SMNVEV in the germline V gene (reference sequence). This CDR3 spans 17 amino acids. CDR3 sequence (DNA): TGTGCCAGCAGTTCCGGGACTAGCGGGAGGGCGGGTGTTGAGCAGTACTTC. Protein product: CASSSGTSGRAGVEQYF.

The chain is built from TRBV7-9 and TRBJ2-1; the D gene is possibly TRBD2 (5 bases). The CDR3 has 13 residues. Germline lookup yields CDR1 SEHNR and CDR2 FQNEAQ (reference sequence). Deletions cut 5 bases from V and 9 bases from J, with 14 bases between. DNA for the CDR3: TGTGCCAGCAGCGTGAAGGTGCTAGCTGAGCAGTTCTTC. This codes for CASSVKVLAEQFF.

This chain connects TRBV20-1 to TRBJ1-2, with 10 bases fitting TRBD1. This CDR3 is 14 amino acids long. The germline CDR1 and CDR2 sequences are DFQATT and SNEGSKA (reference sequence). J lost 6 bases, V lost 5 bases, and 9 bases had no gene match. CDR3 sequence: CSAGTGVGDDGYTF. The CDR3 region has the DNA TGCAGTGCTGGGACAGGGGTGGGGGACGATGGCTACACCTTC.

This clonotype appeared a few times. V usage is TRBV12-3 or TRBV12-4 and J usage is TRBJ2-1, with TRBD2 matching 7 bases. With 7 bases clipped from V and 2 bases from J, the junction kept 8 bases outside the gene matches. The CDR3 is 15 residues long. CDR3: CASKRQSGTYNEQFF. The DNA of the CDR3 is TGTGCCAGCAAAAGGCAGAGCGGGACCTACAATGAGCAGTTCTTC.

This sequence joins TRBV25-1 and TRBJ1-2; maybe TRBD1 (5 bases). This CDR3 has 16 amino acids. Germline V gene lookup returns CDR1 MGHDK and CDR2 SYGVNS. V dropped 4 bases and J dropped 0 bases, with 15 bases sitting between them. CDR3: CASSVAGLKSNYGYTF. DNA of the CDR3: TGTGCCAGCAGTGTAGCGGGACTGAAATCTAACTATGGCTACACCTTC.

Note on this clonotype: A much larger clone differs by one base, so this may be a read error. This rearrangement joins TRBV3-1 to TRBJ2-3; TRBD2 agrees at 11 bases. The CDR3 is 15 amino acids. Germline-derived CDR1 and CDR2 are LGHDT and YNNKEL (reference sequence). The CDR3 region has the DNA TGTGCCAGCAGCCAAGAGGGACTAGCGGCAGATACGCGGTATTTT. Residues: CASSQEGLAADTRYF.

The chain employs TRBV6-2 or TRBV6-3 and TRBJ2-5; a possible D gene is TRBD2 (5 bases). The germline V gene encodes CDR1 MNHEY and CDR2 SVGEGT. CDR3 length: 18 amino acids. V lost 5 bases and J 11 bases, leaving 33 bases between the germline ends. CDR3 sequence: CASSTRPGTREHYNEQYF. CDR3 nucleotide sequence: TGTGCCAGCAGTACCCGACCCGGTACTAGAGAGCACTACAATGAGCAGTACTTC.

J is TRBJ1-2 and V is TRBV24-1; D is ambiguous. This CDR3 has 12 amino acids. Trimming took off 3 bases at V and 4 bases at J, with 5 bases between the two ends. In germline, CDR1 is KGHDR, CDR2 SFDVKD. The CDR3 nucleotides are TGTGCCACCAGTGATGCCGGCTATGGCTACACCTTC. Protein sequence: CATSDAGYGYTF.